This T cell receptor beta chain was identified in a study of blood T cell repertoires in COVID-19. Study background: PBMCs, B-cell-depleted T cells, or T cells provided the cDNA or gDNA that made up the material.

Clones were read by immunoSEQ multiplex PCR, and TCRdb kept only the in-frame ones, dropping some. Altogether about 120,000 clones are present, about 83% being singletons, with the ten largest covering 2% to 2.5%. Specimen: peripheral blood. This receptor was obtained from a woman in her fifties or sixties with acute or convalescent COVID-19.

The CDR3 here is CASSYAWTGGLLSYEQYF. Written as DNA, the CDR3 is TGTGCCAGCAGTTACGCTTGGACAGGGGGATTACTCTCCTACGAGCAGTACTTC. The chain couples TRBV6-2 or TRBV6-3 to TRBJ2-7; 10 bases fit TRBD1. V shed 2 bases, J shed 0 bases, and the junction held 10 bases outside the gene matches. This CDR3 spans 18 amino acids. Germline V gives CDR1 MNHEY, CDR2 SVGEGT.